The entry that follows covers one T cell receptor beta chain sequence. Being one base from a much bigger clone, this may be a read error. The record originates from a study of Graves' ophthalmopathy and Graves' hyperthyroidism. Germline CDR1 DFQATT, CDR2 SNEGSKA (reference sequence). CDR3 length equals 13 residues. V shed 6 bases and J 9 bases; nucleotides not matched to a gene: 10. For repertoire sequencing, the TCR beta CDR3 regions were amplified from RNA transcripts. First-round RT-PCR used HTBI primers; second-round multiplex PCR followed. TCRdb itself ran the multiplex PCR reads through MiXCR, one entry per CDR3 protein. The table lists about 590,000 distinct CDR3 sequences, under 45% of them singletons.

This chain uses TRBV20-1 with TRBJ1-5; TRBD1 agrees at 8 bases. Sequenced sample: peripheral blood or thyroid tissue (not recorded which). The TCR sequence derives from an adult man with Graves' hyperthyroidism. CDR3 nucleotide sequence: TGCAGTGCACCGACAGGGGCAGACCGGCCCCAGCATTTT. Translated: CSAPTGADRPQHF.